These 20 T cell receptor beta chains were sequenced from one sample in a study of PD-L1 blockade in urothelial cancer. Method: immunoSEQ multiplex PCR; TCRdb's copy keeps in-frame clones and lacks some. The data hold around 38,000 clones, with 70% to 90% observed a single time. Stated time point: peripheral blood 6 weeks after treatment start. Sequenced material: PBMCs, taken around atezolizumab (anti-PD-L1) treatment. The source is a man aged 60 to 75 with urothelial cancer.

The rearrangement joins TRBV6-5 to TRBJ2-7; 10 positions match TRBD1. Losses at the gene ends were 5 bases for V and 3 bases for J; bases not matched to a gene: 7. The germline V gene encodes CDR1 MNHEY and CDR2 SVGAGI. The CDR3 runs to 15 residues. The CDR3 sequence is CASSHRDRGSYEQYF. The CDR3 coding sequence is TGTGCCAGCAGTCACAGGGACAGGGGAAGCTACGAGCAGTACTTC.

The chain couples TRBV4-1 to TRBJ2-7; 9 bases agree with TRBD1. This CDR3 is 17 amino acids long. After removal of 4 bases from V and 2 bases from J, the junction contained 12 bases not matched to a gene. Germline V lookup: CDR1 MGHRA, CDR2 YSYEKL. The CDR3 DNA reads TGCGCCAGCAGCCGGTACCCGGACAGGGGAGAAGCCTACGAGCAGTACTTC. Encoded protein: CASSRYPDRGEAYEQYF.

The chain is built from TRBV7-2 and TRBJ2-3, with TRBD1 matching 9 bases. Germline V lookup: CDR1 SGHTA, CDR2 FQGNSA. CDR3 size: 16 residues. The V and J ends lost 3 bases and 1 base, in that order; junction bases with no gene match: 5. The CDR3 is CASSLGDRAGTDTQYF. The CDR3 DNA sequence: TGTGCCAGCAGCTTGGGGGACAGGGCCGGCACAGATACGCAGTATTTT.

In its sample, this clone was seen a few times. The chain is built from TRBV28 and TRBJ2-7; 12 nucleotides match TRBD2. After removal of 7 bases from V and 6 bases from J, the junction contained 13 bases not matched to a gene. This CDR3 is built from 16 residues. Per germline, CDR1 MDHEN and CDR2 SYDVKM. DNA of the CDR3: TGTGCCAGCACCCTAGGGGGACTAGCGGGTTATAGCGAGCAGTACTTC. Protein sequence: CASTLGGLAGYSEQYF.

This chain uses TRBV5-5 with TRBJ2-2; TRBD2 aligns across 8 bases. V lost 5 bases and J lost 1; bases outside the gene matches: 4. The CDR3 loop spans 15 amino acids. Germline-derived CDR1 and CDR2 are SGHKS and YYEKEE (reference sequence). The CDR3 here is CASRPGLENTGELFF. CDR3 nucleotides: TGTGCCAGCAGGCCGGGACTAGAGAACACCGGGGAGCTGTTTTTT.

The chain employs TRBV5-1 and TRBJ2-5; 12 positions match TRBD2. Germline loops: CDR1 SGHRS, CDR2 YFSETQ. This CDR3 is 16 amino acids long. After removal of 3 bases from V and 5 bases from J, the junction contained 8 bases not matched to a gene. DNA of the CDR3: TGCGCCAGCAGCTATCGGACTAGCGGGATCGGTGAGACCCAGTACTTC. It translates to CASSYRTSGIGETQYF.

In this sample, this clone turned up a few times. The rearrangement joins TRBV9 to TRBJ2-1; possible D gene TRBD1, 7 bases. Trimming pared 0 bases from V and 5 bases from J, leaving 24 bases between. This CDR3 contains 19 residues. From germline, CDR1 is SGDLS and CDR2 YYNGEE. The CDR3 loop is CASSVVEGGGIAIHNEQFF. The DNA for the CDR3 is TGTGCCAGCAGCGTAGTCGAAGGAGGGGGCATTGCGATACACAATGAGCAGTTCTTC.

This clone was counted only a few times. The chain uses TRBV19 and TRBJ2-3; D perhaps matches TRBD2 (6 bases). The V end was cut by 4 bases, the J end by 1 base, with 9 bases between. From germline, CDR1 is LNHDA and CDR2 SQIVND (reference sequence). The CDR3 has 14 residues. DNA of the CDR3: TGTGCCAGTAGTAGTCCTAGCGGCACAGATACGCAGTATTTT. Translating gives CASSSPSGTDTQYF.

The V gene is TRBV18, the J gene TRBJ1-1; D is ambiguous. The ends were cut back, 4 bases at V and 1 base at J, with 7 bases in the middle. Looked up from germline, CDR1 is KGHSH and CDR2 is LQKENI. This CDR3 comprises 13 residues. As DNA, the CDR3 is TGTGCCAGCTCACAAGACTGGAACACTGAAGCTTTCTTT. This encodes CASSQDWNTEAFF. The whole variable domain, remainder taken from reference TRBV18 and TRBJ1-1, is NAGVMQNPRHLVRRRGQEARLRCSPMKGHSHVYWYRQLPEEGLKFMVYLQKENIIDESGMPKERFSAEFPKEGPSILRIQQVVRGDSAAYFCASSQDWNTEAFFGQGTRLTVV.

V usage is TRBV5-1 and J usage is TRBJ2-1; D is possibly TRBD2 (6 bases). CDR3 length: 14 residues. V was cut by 0 bases and J by 9 bases, with 13 bases left in between. Germline V gene data show CDR1 as SGHRS and CDR2 as YFSETQ. This chain's CDR3 is CASSLVLARAEQFF. For the CDR3, the DNA is TGCGCCAGCAGCTTGGTGCTAGCGAGGGCTGAGCAGTTCTTC.

This chain joins TRBV5-1 and TRBJ2-1; 12 bases fit TRBD2. Losses at the gene ends were 3 bases for V and 6 bases for J; bases not matched to a gene: 4. The CDR3 totals 15 residues. Germline lookup yields CDR1 SGHRS and CDR2 YFSETQ. CDR3 residues: CASSYLAGGSNEQFF. The DNA for the CDR3 is TGCGCCAGCAGCTACCTAGCGGGGGGGTCCAATGAGCAGTTCTTC.

A few counts support this clone. The rearrangement joins TRBV2 to TRBJ1-4; D uncertain. The CDR3 spans 14 residues. With 2 bases removed from V and 0 bases from J, the gap between germline ends came to 4 bases. CDR1 and CDR2 from the germline V gene are SNHLY and FYNNEI. CDR3 DNA sequence: TGTGCCAGCAGTGAAACAACAACTAATGAAAAACTGTTTTTT. This encodes CASSETTTNEKLFF.

This rearrangement joins TRBV6-1 to TRBJ1-3, with TRBD1 as a possible D gene (5 bases). The CDR3 runs to 13 residues. Germline loops: CDR1 MNHNS, CDR2 SASEGT. V was trimmed by 3 bases and J by 6 bases, leaving 9 bases between them. The CDR3, as DNA: TGTGCCAGCAGTGATGGGGCCCAAAACACCATATATTTT. Encoded protein: CASSDGAQNTIYF.

This clone was seen only a few times. V is TRBV9 and J is TRBJ1-5; TRBD1 matches at 9 bases. The CDR3 spans 14 residues. Trimming removed 2 bases from V and 6 bases from J; junction bases left unmatched: 3. In germline, CDR1 is SGDLS, CDR2 YYNGEE. The CDR3 coding sequence is TGTGCCAGCAGCGTTACAGGGGGCGGTCAGCCCCAGCATTTT. Amino acid sequence: CASSVTGGGQPQHF.

This clone was counted a single time. The chain joins TRBV18 to TRBJ1-2; the match to TRBD1 covers 7 bases. The V and J ends lost 3 bases and 4 bases, in that order; junction bases with no gene match: 5. The CDR3 consists of 14 residues. Germline V gene sequence: CDR1 KGHSH, CDR2 LQKENI. The CDR3 sequence is CASSPVGTVYGYTF. The CDR3 region has the DNA TGTGCCAGCTCACCCGTCGGGACAGTCTATGGCTACACCTTC.

The chain has TRBV9 and TRBJ1-1; D is unclear. V shed 8 bases and J shed 0 bases, with 17 bases lying between them. The CDR3 loop spans 15 amino acids. Per the germline V gene, CDR1 is SGDLS and CDR2 is YYNGEE. The CDR3 nucleotides read TGTGCCAGTATCGTATCTACAGAAATGAACACTGAAGCTTTCTTT. This sequence encodes CASIVSTEMNTEAFF.

J is TRBJ2-1 and V is TRBV27; TRBD2 agrees at 14 bases. Germline CDR1 reads MNHEY; CDR2 reads SMNVEV (reference sequence). CDR3 length: 16 amino acids. The J segment lost 9 bases and the V segment lost 4 bases, leaving 8 bases of the junction unmatched. CDR3 nucleotide sequence: TGTGCCAGCAGTTCCCGACTAGCGGGAGGGCGGACTGAGCAGTTCTTC. The encoded protein is CASSSRLAGGRTEQFF.

This sequence joins TRBV4-1 and TRBJ1-2, with TRBD1 identical over 9 bases. The CDR3 length is 18 residues. Trimming took 0 bases from V and 3 from J; bases not matched to a gene: 11. CDR1 and CDR2 (germline): MGHRA, YSYEKL. The CDR3 bases are TGCGCCAGCAGCCAAGACCCCCGGGACAGGGCCCTCTACTATGGCTACACCTTC. The encoded protein is CASSQDPRDRALYYGYTF.

This clone appeared once. The V call is TRBV5-1, the J call TRBJ2-5, with 8 bases fitting TRBD1. Looked up from germline, CDR1 is SGHRS and CDR2 is YFSETQ. The CDR3 is 15 amino acids. The junction had 14 bases not matched to a gene; V was cut back by 4 bases and J by 9 bases. CDR3: CASSPPGQATGAQYF. The CDR3 DNA reads TGCGCCAGCAGCCCCCCGGGACAGGCGACGGGGGCCCAGTACTTC.

The chain links TRBV10-3 to TRBJ2-7, with 7 nucleotides matching TRBD2. The CDR3 runs 12 residues. Per germline, CDR1 ENHRY and CDR2 SYGVKD. The V segment lost 10 bases and the J segment 6 bases; nucleotides outside the gene matches: 9. DNA of the CDR3: TGTGCCACGACGGCGGGAGTCCCCGAGCAGTACTTC. Translation gives CATTAGVPEQYF.